This T cell receptor (beta chain) derives from a study of blood T cell repertoires in COVID-19. Whole-study context: The United States, Italy and Spain provided the acute and convalescent COVID-19 samples. T cells, B-cell-depleted T cells, or PBMCs supplied cDNA or gDNA.

This CDR3 is 14 amino acids long. The ends lost 5 bases at V and 2 bases at J; junction bases unmatched: 5. Germline V lookup: CDR1 SGHAT, CDR2 FQNNGV. Original handling: It was from reference gene primer amplification that nucleated cell counts were estimated. The method was immunoSEQ multiplex PCR; TCRdb's version includes in-frame clones alone and lacks a portion of them. V and J calls and clone size are copied from that table; D and trimming were computed from the DNA. This table holds about 140,000 clones, about nine tenths found once. The source is a woman aged 80 or older with acute or convalescent COVID-19. The rearrangement links TRBV11-2 to TRBJ1-2; TRBD1 matches at 7 bases. Sequencing was performed on peripheral blood. In nucleotides, the CDR3 is TGTGCCAGCAGCGAACGACAGGGCAACTATGGCTACACCTTC. Translated, it gives CASSERQGNYGYTF.